This T cell receptor beta chain was identified during a study of response to subunit inactivated influenza vaccine. Via MiXCR, TCRdb re-called the RT-PCR reads, giving one row per CDR3 protein. The sample yields about 530,000 distinct CDR3 sequences, approximately 12% seen once. In regard to this clonotype: Its antigen is undetermined.

The V gene's germline CDR1 is SEHNR and CDR2 FQNEAQ (reference sequence). Trimming took off 8 bases at V and 11 bases at J, with 19 bases between the two ends. This CDR3 region has 13 residues. General observations from the study: The authors suggested that few new T cells are recruited per seasonal influenza vaccination.

The sequence came from a man in his forties or fifties who received an inactivated influenza vaccine. V usage is TRBV7-9 and J usage is TRBJ2-1, with D perhaps matching TRBD1 (5 bases). Sample: PBMCs from blood, taken on the day of vaccination. DNA for the CDR3: TGTGCCAGCGAAAGCGCCCTAGGGGTTAAGCAGTTCTTC. Protein product: CASESALGVKQFF.